Shown below are 16 T cell receptor beta chains from a single sample sequenced in a study of blood T cell repertoires in COVID-19. The repertoire was sequenced with immunoSEQ multiplex PCR; TCRdb's copy has only in-frame clones and lacks some. The sample has around 200,000 clones, approximately 84% seen once. The sequencing input was peripheral blood. All receptors come from a human donor in a cohort sampled during active COVID-19.

The V call is TRBV6-5, the J call TRBJ1-1; D is uncertain. Per germline, CDR1 MNHEY and CDR2 SVGAGI. The CDR3 covers 15 residues. V dropped 0 bases and J dropped 1 base, with 9 bases sitting between them. CDR3 amino acids: CASSYSRGGNTEAFF. The CDR3 DNA follows: TGTGCCAGCAGTTACTCGCGGGGAGGGAACACTGAAGCTTTCTTT.

This chain joins TRBV9 and TRBJ2-2; D is perhaps TRBD1 (6 bases). This CDR3 is built from 17 residues. Germline V gene sequence: CDR1 SGDLS, CDR2 YYNGEE. V was trimmed by 0 bases and J by 7 bases, leaving 19 bases between them. The CDR3 spells CASSVDPAGVLIGELFF. CDR3 nucleotide sequence: TGTGCCAGCAGCGTAGACCCAGCAGGGGTCTTGATCGGGGAGCTGTTTTTT. The full variable domain, with the rest looked up from reference TRBV9 and TRBJ2-2, is DSGVTQTPKHLITATGQRVTLRCSPRSGDLSVYWYQQSLDQGLQFLIQYYNGEERAKGNILERFSAQQFPDLHSELNLSSLELGDSALYFCASSVDPAGVLIGELFFGEGSRLTVL.

This rearrangement joins TRBV6-1 to TRBJ1-5, with a possible D match to TRBD1 (5 bases). This CDR3 is built from 16 residues. V lost 0 bases, J lost 5 bases, and 14 bases lay in between. Germline assignment: CDR1 MNHNS and CDR2 SASEGT. The CDR3 sequence is CASSEAAGGTDQPQHF. The CDR3 bases are TGTGCCAGCAGTGAAGCGGCGGGGGGGACGGATCAGCCCCAGCATTTT.

The chain links TRBV5-4 to TRBJ2-7; D call uncertain. Looked up from germline, CDR1 is SGHNT and CDR2 is YYREEE (reference sequence). The CDR3 length is 13 residues. V shed 9 bases and J shed 0 bases, with 13 bases lying between them. The chain's CDR3 is CAMQVGLSYEQYF. The DNA of the CDR3 is TGTGCCATGCAGGTGGGCCTCTCCTACGAGCAGTACTTC.

The rearrangement links TRBV7-3 to TRBJ2-7; D uncertain. There are 13 residues in the CDR3. The V gene's germline CDR1 is SGHTA and CDR2 FQGTGA. V was pared by 0 bases and J by 4 bases, with 7 bases between. CDR3 DNA: TGTGCCAGCAGCTTAACCTCTTCGTACGAGCAGTACTTC. Its translation is CASSLTSSYEQYF.

V gene TRBV5-4 combines with J gene TRBJ2-2, with D unresolved. In germline, CDR1 is SGHNT, CDR2 YYREEE (reference sequence). V lost 0 bases to trimming and J lost 0 bases, with 6 bases between them. The CDR3 spans 15 residues. The CDR3 is CASSLGLSNTGELFF. The DNA for the CDR3 is TGTGCCAGCAGCTTGGGACTCTCGAACACCGGGGAGCTGTTTTTT.

The V call is TRBV4-1, the J call TRBJ2-2; TRBD1 might be the D (6 bases). Germline values: CDR1 MGHRA, CDR2 YSYEKL. This CDR3 spans 15 amino acids. Trimming removed 1 base from V and 5 bases from J, with 11 bases in between. CDR3: CASSQGDTFTGELFF. In DNA form, the CDR3 reads TGCGCCAGCAGCCAAGGGGACACCTTTACCGGGGAGCTGTTTTTT.

This clone was seen once. The rearrangement joins TRBV5-1 to TRBJ1-1; D remains ambiguous. V lost 0 bases, J lost 7 bases, and 13 bases lay in between. The V gene's germline CDR1 is SGHRS and CDR2 YFSETQ. The CDR3 extends over 14 amino acids. The CDR3 sequence: CASSLEWVLDEAFF. CDR3 sequence (DNA): TGCGCCAGCAGCTTGGAGTGGGTACTAGATGAAGCTTTCTTT.

The rearrangement links TRBV7-9 to TRBJ1-4; TRBD1 aligns across 8 bases. Germline assignment: CDR1 SEHNR and CDR2 FQNEAQ (reference sequence). V dropped 2 bases and J dropped 4; count of bases not matched to a gene: 9. This CDR3 spans 17 amino acids. The CDR3 sequence: CASSLIPQGAVNEKLFF. The CDR3 DNA reads as TGTGCCAGCAGCTTAATCCCCCAGGGGGCTGTTAATGAAAAACTGTTTTTT.

The V and J genes are TRBV27 and TRBJ2-1; 7 bases agree with TRBD2. V shed 10 bases and J 6 bases; nucleotides not matched to a gene: 9. Germline CDR1 is MNHEY and CDR2 is SMNVEV (reference sequence). CDR3 length: 13 amino acids. The CDR3 DNA follows: TGTGCCACCCTGCCCTGGGGGGGCAATGAGCAGTTCTTC. As protein: CATLPWGGNEQFF.

CDR3 in DNA: TGTGCCAGCAGTTATGAGCGGGGGGACCAAGAGACCCAGTACTTC. Translated, it gives CASSYERGDQETQYF. V and J are TRBV6-2 or TRBV6-3 and TRBJ2-5; the match to TRBD2 covers 9 bases. This CDR3 contains 15 residues. Germline V gives CDR1 MNHEY, CDR2 SVGEGT. The V segment lost 3 bases and the J segment 0 bases; nucleotides outside the gene matches: 2.

In its sample, this clone was seen a few times. The CDR3, as DNA: TGTGCCAGCAGCGTGGAGGCTGCTACCCGAGGGACTGGAAACACCATATATTTT. As protein: CASSVEAATRGTGNTIYF. This rearrangement joins TRBV9 to TRBJ1-3; D is unclear. The CDR3 is 18 amino acids. CDR1 and CDR2 from the germline V gene are SGDLS and YYNGEE. Trimming removed 2 bases from V and 2 bases from J, with 20 bases in between.

This chain connects TRBV5-6 to TRBJ1-6, with 10 bases aligning to TRBD1. The CDR3 loop spans 14 amino acids. J gave up 8 bases and V 4 bases, and 3 bases lay outside the gene matches. Germline assignment: CDR1 SGHDT and CDR2 YYEEEE. This CDR3 is CASSRGQGYSPLHF. CDR3 nucleotide sequence: TGTGCCAGCAGCCGGGGACAGGGGTATTCACCCCTCCACTTT.

This sequence joins TRBV27 and TRBJ2-7, with 11 positions matching TRBD1. V lost 0 bases and J lost 5; bases outside the gene matches: 6. The CDR3 totals 16 residues. Per germline, CDR1 MNHEY and CDR2 SMNVEV (reference sequence). The CDR3 DNA follows: TGTGCCAGCAGTTTATCTGGACAGGGGGCGCGAAACGAGCAGTACTTC. Translated, it gives CASSLSGQGARNEQYF.

J is TRBJ2-1 and V is TRBV4-2, with 8 bases aligning to TRBD2. Trimming took 8 bases from V and 7 from J; bases not matched to a gene: 13. This CDR3 spans 15 amino acids. CDR1 and CDR2 (germline): LGHNA, YNFKEQ. Here the CDR3 reads CASRDLRGAVNEQFF. The DNA for the CDR3 is TGTGCCAGCCGCGATTTGCGGGGGGCCGTGAATGAGCAGTTCTTC.

This sequence joins TRBV11-2 and TRBJ2-3; 8 bases align to TRBD2. CDR3 length: 15 residues. Germline lookup yields CDR1 SGHAT and CDR2 FQNNGV. The V and J ends lost 3 bases and 2 bases, in that order; junction bases with no gene match: 4. DNA for the CDR3: TGTGCCAGCAGCTTGCTACTAGCGGCCACAGATACGCAGTATTTT. Encoded protein: CASSLLLAATDTQYF.